Listed below are T cell receptor beta chains from one sample, sequenced in a study of cytomegalovirus exposure and HLA in healthy donors. The table came from immunoSEQ multiplex PCR; TCRdb's copy has only in-frame clones and leaves some out. The sample carries about 130,000 clones, over 65% recorded once. Sequences were obtained from PBMCs. The source of these receptors is a man aged 35 to 55 in good health and CMV-seropositive. CDR3s include the opening cysteine and the closing phenylalanine or tryptophan. The D gene is left open where the match is weak. The size field is filled for only some rows; it gives once, few, many or a size class.

CDR3 DNA: TGTGCCAGTAGTATAGTAGCAGGGGAAGAAAAACTGTTTTTT
CDR3 protein: CASSIVAGEEKLFF
clone size: .
V gene: TRBV19
J gene: TRBJ1-4
D gene: .

CDR3 DNA: TGCGCCAGCAGCCCATCCACTAGCGGGGGGTTGGATACGCAGTATTTT
CDR3 protein: CASSPSTSGGLDTQYF
clone size: .
V gene: TRBV5-1
J gene: TRBJ2-3
D gene: TRBD2

CDR3 DNA: TGTGCCGGCTACAGGGAGCGTACGCAGTATTTT
CDR3 protein: CAGYRERTQYF
clone size: .
V gene: TRBV30
J gene: TRBJ2-3
D gene: .

CDR3 DNA: TGTGCTAGTGGACAAAACTCTGGGGCCAACGTCCTGACTTTC
CDR3 protein: CASGQNSGANVLTF
clone size: few
V gene: TRBV12-5
J gene: TRBJ2-6
D gene: .

CDR3 DNA: TGTGCCAGCAGCTCCGCTAGGAGGGAGGGCCCAGATACGCAGTATTTT
CDR3 protein: CASSSARREGPDTQYF
clone size: .
V gene: TRBV7-8
J gene: TRBJ2-3
D gene: TRBD2

CDR3 DNA: TGTGCCAGCAGCGGTGGGACAAACTATGGCTACACCTTC
CDR3 protein: CASSGGTNYGYTF
clone size: .
V gene: TRBV9
J gene: TRBJ1-2
D gene: .

CDR3 DNA: TGTGCCAGCAGCCACCTCCCCGGGGAGGCATACAATGAGCAGTTCTTC
CDR3 protein: CASSHLPGEAYNEQFF
clone size: once
V gene: TRBV4-2
J gene: TRBJ2-1
D gene: .

CDR3 DNA: TGTGCCAGCAGTTCCCCCGCGGGAGGAACCGGGGAGCTGTTTTTT
CDR3 protein: CASSSPAGGTGELFF
clone size: once
V gene: TRBV28
J gene: TRBJ2-2
D gene: TRBD2

CDR3 DNA: TGTGCCAGCAGCTTAGGAGCGGGGCCGAATGAGCAGTTCTTC
CDR3 protein: CASSLGAGPNEQFF
clone size: .
V gene: TRBV7-7
J gene: TRBJ2-1
D gene: TRBD2

CDR3 DNA: TGTGCCAGCAGTCTTCGACCGGGACAGGCAATGAATCAGCCCCAGCATTTT
CDR3 protein: CASSLRPGQAMNQPQHF
clone size: once
V gene: TRBV21-1
J gene: TRBJ1-5
D gene: .

CDR3 DNA: TGCAGTGCAGGTGAGGCGGATGAGCAGTTCTTC
CDR3 protein: CSAGEADEQFF
clone size: once
V gene: TRBV20-1
J gene: TRBJ2-1
D gene: .

CDR3 DNA: TGTGCCAGCAGCTCTCCCGTAAATCAGCCCCAGCATTTT
CDR3 protein: CASSSPVNQPQHF
clone size: .
V gene: TRBV11-3
J gene: TRBJ1-5
D gene: .

CDR3 DNA: TGTGCCAGCAGCTTTGGGGCGGGAGTAAGAACAGATACGCAGTATTTT
CDR3 protein: CASSFGAGVRTDTQYF
clone size: .
V gene: TRBV7-3
J gene: TRBJ2-3
D gene: TRBD2

CDR3 DNA: TGCGCCAGCAGCAAGCCCGGGAACACTGAAGCTTTCTTT
CDR3 protein: CASSKPGNTEAFF
clone size: .
V gene: TRBV5-1
J gene: TRBJ1-1
D gene: .

CDR3 DNA: TGTGCCAGCTCACCTCCGACAGGGGGAAGCAATCAGCCCCAGCATTTT
CDR3 protein: CASSPPTGGSNQPQHF
clone size: .
V gene: TRBV18
J gene: TRBJ1-5
D gene: TRBD1

CDR3 DNA: TGTGCCAGTACACGGACAGGAGGTTATGAGCAGTTCTTC
CDR3 protein: CASTRTGGYEQFF
clone size: .
V gene: TRBV19
J gene: TRBJ2-1
D gene: TRBD1

CDR3 DNA: TGTGCCAGCAGCGTCGGAGCGGGCAGGGACAATCAGCCCCAGCATTTT
CDR3 protein: CASSVGAGRDNQPQHF
clone size: .
V gene: TRBV7-8
J gene: TRBJ1-5
D gene: .

CDR3 DNA: TGCGCCAGCAGCCAAGAGGAGGGACAGGGTAACGGGGAGCTGTTTTTT
CDR3 protein: CASSQEEGQGNGELFF
clone size: .
V gene: TRBV4-1
J gene: TRBJ2-2
D gene: TRBD1

CDR3 DNA: TGTGCCAGCAGCCCCCGGACAGGGGGCGGGACGCAGTATTTT
CDR3 protein: CASSPRTGGGTQYF
clone size: .
V gene: TRBV9
J gene: TRBJ2-3
D gene: TRBD1

CDR3 DNA: TGTGCCAGCAGCTTAAGGGACAGGGGATTCAGTGAGCAGTTCTTC
CDR3 protein: CASSLRDRGFSEQFF
clone size: .
V gene: TRBV7-6
J gene: TRBJ2-1
D gene: TRBD1

CDR3 DNA: TGTGCCAGCAGTTCCGGACAGGGGGATGTGGCTGAGCAGTTCTTC
CDR3 protein: CASSSGQGDVAEQFF
clone size: .
V gene: TRBV27
J gene: TRBJ2-1
D gene: TRBD1

CDR3 DNA: TGTGCCAGCAGTGCGTTAGCGGGGTACAATGAGCAGTTCTTC
CDR3 protein: CASSALAGYNEQFF
clone size: few
V gene: TRBV6-1
J gene: TRBJ2-1
D gene: TRBD2

CDR3 DNA: TGTGCCTGGGAGCCGACGACAGGGGTCCTGGAGACCCAGTACTTC
CDR3 protein: CAWEPTTGVLETQYF
clone size: .
V gene: TRBV30
J gene: TRBJ2-5
D gene: TRBD1

CDR3 DNA: TGTGCCAGCAGTGAGGGACAGGGGCCCAATGAGCAGTTCTTC
CDR3 protein: CASSEGQGPNEQFF
clone size: .
V gene: TRBV6-4
J gene: TRBJ2-1
D gene: TRBD1

CDR3 DNA: TGTGCCAGCAGCCAAGGGGGACAGAGCACAGATACGCAGTATTTT
CDR3 protein: CASSQGGQSTDTQYF
clone size: .
V gene: TRBV4-2
J gene: TRBJ2-3
D gene: TRBD1

CDR3 DNA: TGTGCCAGCAGTGAGGGACAGGGTTACAATGAGCAGTTCTTC
CDR3 protein: CASSEGQGYNEQFF
clone size: .
V gene: TRBV28
J gene: TRBJ2-1
D gene: TRBD1

CDR3 DNA: TGTGCCAGCAGTTTAGCGGCAGGGGACATTCAGTACTTC
CDR3 protein: CASSLAAGDIQYF
clone size: .
V gene: TRBV27
J gene: TRBJ2-4
D gene: .

CDR3 DNA: TGTGCCAGCAGTGACCGGGGATTTCAAGAGACCCAGTACTTC
CDR3 protein: CASSDRGFQETQYF
clone size: .
V gene: TRBV25-1
J gene: TRBJ2-5
D gene: .

CDR3 DNA: TGTGCCAGCAGCGCCGGGCAGGGTGAGCAGTTCTTC
CDR3 protein: CASSAGQGEQFF
clone size: once
V gene: TRBV9
J gene: TRBJ2-1
D gene: .

CDR3 DNA: TGTGCCATCAGGGGGGGACTAGAGAGCTCCTACGAGCAGTACTTC
CDR3 protein: CAIRGGLESSYEQYF
clone size: .
V gene: TRBV10-3
J gene: TRBJ2-7
D gene: TRBD2

CDR3 DNA: TGTGCCTGGAGTTGGGAGGGAGAAAAACTGTTTTTT
CDR3 protein: CAWSWEGEKLFF
clone size: .
V gene: TRBV30
J gene: TRBJ1-4
D gene: .

CDR3 DNA: TGTGCCAGCAGCTTCGGACTAGCGGGAACCTACGAGCAGTACTTC
CDR3 protein: CASSFGLAGTYEQYF
clone size: few
V gene: TRBV14
J gene: TRBJ2-7
D gene: TRBD2

CDR3 DNA: TGTGCCAGCAGCGCCCCGCCCCGCGACTACAATGAGCAGTTCTTC
CDR3 protein: CASSAPPRDYNEQFF
clone size: .
V gene: TRBV13
J gene: TRBJ2-1
D gene: .

CDR3 DNA: TGTGCCAGCAGTGGGTCCACAGCAAACTATGGCTACACCTTC
CDR3 protein: CASSGSTANYGYTF
clone size: .
V gene: TRBV25-1
J gene: TRBJ1-2
D gene: .

CDR3 DNA: TGTGCCAGCAGCGTAGAGGGGGCCTACGAGCAGTACTTC
CDR3 protein: CASSVEGAYEQYF
clone size: .
V gene: TRBV9
J gene: TRBJ2-7
D gene: .

CDR3 DNA: TGTGCCAGCAGTCTCGGGTTGCCGTCCTACGAGCAGTACTTC
CDR3 protein: CASSLGLPSYEQYF
clone size: .
V gene: TRBV6-5
J gene: TRBJ2-7
D gene: .

CDR3 DNA: TGTGCCAGCAAAAGAGCAACTAATGAAAAACTGTTTTTT
CDR3 protein: CASKRATNEKLFF
clone size: few
V gene: TRBV7-2
J gene: TRBJ1-4
D gene: .

CDR3 DNA: TGTGCCAGCTCCACAGGGTCGAACACTGAAGCTTTCTTT
CDR3 protein: CASSTGSNTEAFF
clone size: few
V gene: TRBV18
J gene: TRBJ1-1
D gene: .

CDR3 DNA: TGTGCCAGCAAGGAGACTAGCCGAGCCTACGAGCAGTACTTC
CDR3 protein: CASKETSRAYEQYF
clone size: .
V gene: TRBV7-9
J gene: TRBJ2-7
D gene: TRBD2

CDR3 DNA: TGTGCCAGCAGCGTAGTAGATACCGGCGGGGGCTACGAGCAGTACTTC
CDR3 protein: CASSVVDTGGGYEQYF
clone size: .
V gene: TRBV9
J gene: TRBJ2-7
D gene: TRBD2

CDR3 DNA: TGCAGCACGTCGACAGGGGGTATGGGGGAGACCCAGTACTTC
CDR3 protein: CSTSTGGMGETQYF
clone size: .
V gene: TRBV29-1
J gene: TRBJ2-5
D gene: TRBD1

CDR3 DNA: TGTGCCAGCAGTGACAGGGTTGGCGGCTACACCTTC
CDR3 protein: CASSDRVGGYTF
clone size: .
V gene: TRBV25-1
J gene: TRBJ1-2
D gene: .

CDR3 DNA: TGTGCCAGCTATAACCCCGGGACTAGCTCAAGGTACGAGCAGTACTTC
CDR3 protein: CASYNPGTSSRYEQYF
clone size: .
V gene: TRBV6-6
J gene: TRBJ2-7
D gene: TRBD2

CDR3 DNA: TGCGCCAGCAGCTTGGCATTAGGGGTCTACAATGAGCAGTTCTTC
CDR3 protein: CASSLALGVYNEQFF
clone size: .
V gene: TRBV5-1
J gene: TRBJ2-1
D gene: .

CDR3 DNA: TGTGCCTGGAGTTACGGACAGGGGATCAGTTACGAGCAGTACTTC
CDR3 protein: CAWSYGQGISYEQYF
clone size: .
V gene: TRBV30
J gene: TRBJ2-7
D gene: TRBD1

CDR3 DNA: TGTGCCAGCAGCTTAGGGCCAACAGGGTACAATGAGCAGTTCTTC
CDR3 protein: CASSLGPTGYNEQFF
clone size: .
V gene: TRBV7-7
J gene: TRBJ2-1
D gene: .

CDR3 DNA: TGTGCCAGCAGTACGACCGGGGTCCTCTCTGGAAACACCATATATTTT
CDR3 protein: CASSTTGVLSGNTIYF
clone size: few
V gene: TRBV27
J gene: TRBJ1-3
D gene: .

CDR3 DNA: TGTGCCAGCAGCTTAGCGCTTATTAGGGGTGGCTACACCTTC
CDR3 protein: CASSLALIRGGYTF
clone size: .
V gene: TRBV7-9
J gene: TRBJ1-2
D gene: .

CDR3 DNA: TGCGCCAGCAGCTTGGCTAGCGGGGGCATATATACGCAGTATTTT
CDR3 protein: CASSLASGGIYTQYF
clone size: .
V gene: TRBV5-1
J gene: TRBJ2-3
D gene: TRBD2

CDR3 DNA: TGTGCCAGCAGTTTAGACAGGGGGAGAACTACGGCCAAAAACATTCAGTACTTC
CDR3 protein: CASSLDRGRTTAKNIQYF
clone size: .
V gene: TRBV28
J gene: TRBJ2-4
D gene: TRBD1

CDR3 DNA: TGTGCCAGCAGCGGAGGGGACAGCCGAGGAGGATATGGCTACACCTTC
CDR3 protein: CASSGGDSRGGYGYTF
clone size: .
V gene: TRBV7-9
J gene: TRBJ1-2
D gene: TRBD1

CDR3 DNA: TGTGCCAGTAGCCAAGCGGGGGCAGGGACTGAAGCTTTCTTT
CDR3 protein: CASSQAGAGTEAFF
clone size: .
V gene: TRBV19
J gene: TRBJ1-1
D gene: .

CDR3 DNA: TGTGCCAGCAGCTTGCGACTAGCGGGCTCCTACGAGCAGTACTTC
CDR3 protein: CASSLRLAGSYEQYF
clone size: .
V gene: TRBV7-2
J gene: TRBJ2-7
D gene: TRBD2

CDR3 DNA: TGCAGCGTCGAAGCAGGGGGAATGTATAACTTC
CDR3 protein: CSVEAGGMYNF
clone size: once
V gene: TRBV29-1
J gene: TRBJ2-7
D gene: TRBD1

CDR3 DNA: TGTGCCAGCAGTGCCTTAGCGGGAGGAGGAGAGACCCAGTACTTC
CDR3 protein: CASSALAGGGETQYF
clone size: once
V gene: TRBV6-4
J gene: TRBJ2-5
D gene: TRBD2

CDR3 DNA: TGCGCCAGCAGCCAAAGACAGGGGATAGATGGCTACACCTTC
CDR3 protein: CASSQRQGIDGYTF
clone size: .
V gene: TRBV4-1
J gene: TRBJ1-2
D gene: TRBD1

CDR3 DNA: .
CDR3 protein: CASSYFGQGALGEFF
clone size: few
V gene: TRBV6-5
J gene: TRBJ2-1
D gene: .

CDR3 DNA: TGTGCCAGCAGTCCACCCGTGGGCAGGCCGGGGGGCTATGGCTACACCTTC
CDR3 protein: CASSPPVGRPGGYGYTF
clone size: .
V gene: TRBV9
J gene: TRBJ1-2
D gene: .